The rows below give T cell receptor beta chains drawn from one sample of a study of Ad26.COV2.S vaccination and SARS-CoV-2 variants. TCRdb's copy holds only in-frame clones and misses some; the assay was immunoSEQ multiplex PCR. The sample includes about 370,000 clones, 80% to 90% of them seen just once. This material consisted of peripheral blood, taken in a trial of Ad26.COV2.S vaccine versus placebo. These receptors were collected from a person between 18 and 60 years old who received the Ad26.COV2.S COVID-19 vaccine or a placebo. Each CDR3 is given with its conserved first and last residue. The D gene is left open where the match is weak. Size tells how often a clone was seen (once, few, many) or the class of an expanded clone, and some rows leave it out.

>TRBD2|TRBJ2-1|TRBV24-1|.
TGTGCCACCAGTGATCCAGGGAGGGGTGAGCAGTTCTTC
CATSDPGRGEQFF
>.|TRBJ2-2|TRBV21-1|once
TGTGCCAGCAGCAAAAGACAGGTAACAGTCACCGGGGAGCTGTTTTTT
CASSKRQVTVTGELFF
>TRBD1|TRBJ1-6|TRBV18|.
TGTGCCAGCTCAGCTACGACAGGGCGGAATTCACCCCTCCACTTT
CASSATTGRNSPLHF
>.|TRBJ1-1|TRBV5-4|.
TGTGCCAGCAGCCCCCCAGGGCACACTGAAGCTTTCTTT
CASSPPGHTEAFF
>.|TRBJ1-6|TRBV5-6|.
TGTGCCAGCAGCTTTTTTGGACAGACCAGCTCCTATAATTCACCCCTCCACTTT
CASSFFGQTSSYNSPLHF
>.|TRBJ1-1|TRBV6-5|once
TGTGCCAGCAGCTTCAGCCCGGTGAACACTGAAGCTTTCTTT
CASSFSPVNTEAFF
>TRBD1|TRBJ2-1|TRBV29-1|.
TGCAGCCATGAGGGACAGGGATTCGGTGAGCAGTTCTTC
CSHEGQGFGEQFF
>.|TRBJ1-2|TRBV14|.
TGTGCCAGCAGCCAGAACCCGGGTTATGGCTACACCTTC
CASSQNPGYGYTF
>.|TRBJ1-4|TRBV5-8|.
TGTGCCAGCAGCCGGCGGGACGCAACTAATGAAAAACTGTTTTTT
CASSRRDATNEKLFF
>TRBD1|TRBJ1-2|TRBV5-1|.
TGCGCCAGCAGCTTAGATCACAGGGGATTGGGAGCTAACTATGGCTACACCTTC
CASSLDHRGLGANYGYTF
>TRBD2|TRBJ2-3|TRBV27|.
TGTGCCAGCAGCCTTCTAGCGGGGAGCACAGATACGCAGTATTTT
CASSLLAGSTDTQYF
>TRBD1|TRBJ1-6|TRBV11-2|.
TGTGCCAGCGCACAGGGGGTTAATTCACCCCTCCACTTT
CASAQGVNSPLHF
>.|TRBJ1-2|TRBV25-1|.
TGTGCCAGCAGTGATTGGACGCACGGCTACACCTTC
CASSDWTHGYTF
>.|TRBJ2-3|TRBV5-1|.
TGCGCCAGCAGCTTGCAAATAGAGGCCCGCACAGATACGCAGTATTTT
CASSLQIEARTDTQYF
>.|TRBJ2-2|TRBV5-4|.
TGTGCCAGCACCCTGGCGTCGGGGACCTCCGGGGGGGAGCTGTTTTTT
CASTLASGTSGGELFF
>.|TRBJ2-1|TRBV7-2|.
TGTGCCAGCAGCCTAGGGGCGGGTTACAATGAGCAGTTCTTC
CASSLGAGYNEQFF
>TRBD1|TRBJ2-1|TRBV6-4|.
TGTGCCAGCAGTGAGGGGACAGGACCCTACAATGAGCAGTTCTTC
CASSEGTGPYNEQFF
>.|TRBJ2-3|TRBV4-1|.
TGCGCCAGCAGCCAAGAGCTAGCTGGAGATACGCAGTATTTT
CASSQELAGDTQYF
>TRBD1|TRBJ2-2|TRBV5-1|few
TGCGCCAGCAGCTTGGGGACAGGGAATACCGGGGAGCTGTTTTTT
CASSLGTGNTGELFF
>TRBD2|TRBJ2-3|TRBV30|many
TGTGCCTGGAGTGTAAACGGGGGGGCCGAGACAGATACGCAGTATTTT
CAWSVNGGAETDTQYF
>.|TRBJ2-7|TRBV7-9|once
TGTGCCAGCAGCTTAAATTATGGGGGGCAGTACTTC
CASSLNYGGQYF
>.|TRBJ1-4|TRBV10-3|.
TGTGCCATCAGTTCGGGGGCCCCCGTAGTTAATGAAAAACTGTTTTTT
CAISSGAPVVNEKLFF